This T cell receptor (beta chain) was documented in a study of shared clonotypes between healthy human individuals. The germline CDR1 and CDR2 sequences are SEHNR and FQNEAQ (reference sequence). The V gene lost 5 bases and the J gene lost 2 bases, with 19 bases spanning the gap. The CDR3 contains 17 residues. Generated by immunoSEQ multiplex PCR, the TCRdb table keeps only in-frame clones and is missing some. The table has more than 1,200,000 clones, approximately 98.5% seen once. The rearrangement uses TRBV7-9 and TRBJ2-1, with D perhaps matching TRBD2 (5 bases). The sequence was obtained from a man aged 25 to 40 in good health. Material: naive CD4+ T cells sorted from blood. As for subset: CD45RA+ positively selected. The CDR3 DNA follows: TGTGCCAGCAGCCCCCCCCTAGGTCTAGCTCCCTACAATGAGCAGTTCTTC. This sequence encodes CASSPPLGLAPYNEQFF.